This is a list of T cell receptor beta chains from one sample in a study of T-cell memory formation after mild COVID-19. TCRdb ran MiXCR on the 5' RACE reads and lists one entry per CDR3 protein. The table lists 300,000 to 400,000 distinct CDR3 sequences, more than 15% of them singletons. Material for sequencing was PBMCs or a T cell subset sorted from them (not recorded which). These receptors all stem from a man aged 18 to 30 who had mild COVID-19 (a few samples of this study predate the infection). Cell type and time point are not known. CDR3s include the opening cysteine and the closing phenylalanine or tryptophan.

v_call	j_call	cdr3_aa
TRBV4-3	TRBJ2-2	CASSQPSQRRGELFF
TRBV20-1	TRBJ2-3	CSARTTYTDTQYF
TRBV6-2/TRBV6-3	TRBJ2-5	CASTPRRTAGGQETQYF
TRBV3-1	TRBJ2-7	CASSLGLATSYEQYF
TRBV28	TRBJ2-2	CASSLKAARSGELFF
TRBV19	TRBJ1-2	CASSGLMGLCTF
TRBV11-2	TRBJ2-4	CASSFGVHGKNIQYF
TRBV21-1	TRBJ1-1	CASTIGARWAEAFF
TRBV7-2	TRBJ1-2	CASSLVSGDGYTF
TRBV20-1	TRBJ1-1	CSARPKNEAFF
TRBV5-1	TRBJ1-1	CASSLDGQGNTEAFF
TRBV11-2	TRBJ1-1	CASSLERRDEAFF
TRBV6-5	TRBJ1-2	CASSYIGAYGYTF
TRBV24-1	TRBJ2-6	CATSRYRGSGANVLTF
TRBV20-1	TRBJ1-1	CSASAGVGQEAFF
TRBV20-1	TRBJ2-1	CSAPWSGEQFF
TRBV10-3	TRBJ2-7	CAITSDSYEQYF